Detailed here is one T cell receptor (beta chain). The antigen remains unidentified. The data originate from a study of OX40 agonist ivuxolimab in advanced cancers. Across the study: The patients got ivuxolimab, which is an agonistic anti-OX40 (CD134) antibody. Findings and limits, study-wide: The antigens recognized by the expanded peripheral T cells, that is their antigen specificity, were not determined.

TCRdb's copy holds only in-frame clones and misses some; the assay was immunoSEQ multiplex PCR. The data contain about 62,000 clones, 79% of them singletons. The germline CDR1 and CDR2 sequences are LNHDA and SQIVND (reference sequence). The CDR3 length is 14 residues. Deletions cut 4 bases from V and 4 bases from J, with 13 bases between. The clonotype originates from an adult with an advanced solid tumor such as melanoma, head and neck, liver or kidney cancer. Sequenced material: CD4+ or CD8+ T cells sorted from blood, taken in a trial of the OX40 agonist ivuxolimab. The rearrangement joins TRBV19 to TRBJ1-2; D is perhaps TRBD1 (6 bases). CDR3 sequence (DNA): TGTGCCAGTAGTACGCAGGGGAGGGGCTATGGCTACACCTTC. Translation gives CASSTQGRGYGYTF. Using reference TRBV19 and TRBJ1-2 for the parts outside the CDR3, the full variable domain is DGGITQSPKYLFRKEGQNVTLSCEQNLNHDAMYWYRQDPGQGLRLIYYSQIVNDFQKGDIAEGYSVSREKKESFPLTVTSAQKNPTAFYLCASSTQGRGYGYTFGSGTRLTVV.